The 4 T cell receptor beta chains below all came from one sample that was sequenced in a study of cytomegalovirus exposure and HLA in healthy donors. In the PCR, 60 Vbeta and 13 Jbeta primers were used. Sequenced by immunoSEQ multiplex PCR; TCRdb stores in-frame clones only, minus some. Altogether 150,000 to 200,000 clones are present, about three quarters being singletons, with the ten largest covering around 3.1%. The sequenced sample was PBMCs. All receptors derive from a female donor in good health and CMV-seronegative.

The CDR3 here is CASSLGDRGSVEAFF. The DNA for the CDR3 is TGTGCCAGCAGCTTAGGGGACAGGGGGAGTGTAGAAGCTTTCTTT. J is TRBJ1-1 and V is TRBV11-2, with 11 nucleotides matching TRBD1. J was trimmed by 8 bases and V by 1 base; bases with no gene match: 6. The germline CDR1 and CDR2 sequences are SGHAT and FQNNGV. This CDR3 contains 15 residues.

The gene calls are TRBV29-1 and TRBJ1-1; 7 bases match TRBD1. The CDR3 extends over 13 amino acids. Germline CDR1 reads SQVTM; CDR2 reads ANQGSEA. CDR3 sequence: CTSSQGGETEAFF. CDR3 nucleotide sequence: TGCACCTCTTCTCAGGGGGGAGAGACTGAAGCTTTCTTT.

The chain recombines TRBV29-1 with TRBJ1-1; maybe TRBD1 (5 bases). Germline V lookup: CDR1 SQVTM, CDR2 ANQGSEA. V lost 6 bases and J lost 5, with 16 bases in between. This CDR3 spans 13 amino acids. CDR3 DNA sequence: TGCAGCGTGGGCCCCAGGGATGTAACTGAAGCTTTCTTT. This codes for CSVGPRDVTEAFF.

The genes are TRBV7-8 and TRBJ2-7; a weak D match, TRBD2 (7 bases). V was trimmed by 4 bases and J by 2 bases, leaving 21 bases between them. CDR1 and CDR2 from the germline V gene are SGHVS and FQNEAQ. The CDR3 length is 17 residues. This CDR3 is CASSWFVGGGGPYEQYF. In DNA form, the CDR3 reads TGTGCCAGCAGCTGGTTTGTGGGGGGAGGGGGACCCTACGAGCAGTACTTC.